This T cell receptor beta chain was recovered during a study of CD8 T cells in ankylosing spondylitis. TCRdb reanalysed the 5' RACE reads using MiXCR and keeps one entry per CDR3 protein. The repertoire consists of about 250,000 distinct CDR3 sequences, with about 30% occurring once and the leading ten covering around 4%. Germline loops: CDR1 SGHAT, CDR2 FQNNGV. V lost 1 base, J lost 8 bases, and 6 bases stayed unmatched. The CDR3 loop spans 15 amino acids. This rearrangement joins TRBV11-2 to TRBJ2-3; 10 positions match TRBD2. The receptor's source is a male donor with ankylosing spondylitis or in good health (not recorded which). The sequenced sample was blood, either unsorted or a sorted T cell fraction (not recorded which). The CDR3 DNA reads TGTGCCAGCAGCTTAGTTCAGCGGGGGGGGACTACGCAGTATTTT. This codes for CASSLVQRGGTTQYF.